This TCR beta chain appears in the sequencing data of a study of T cell repertoires in ileal Crohn's disease. Study-level results: Clonal expansions were more frequent in active smokers than non-smokers at surgery.

Sequenced by immunoSEQ multiplex PCR; TCRdb stores in-frame clones only, minus some. The sample carries roughly 5,300 clones, 82% recorded once. In the case of this clone: Its antigen remains unidentified.

This sequence originates from an adult with Crohn's disease. Input material: ileal tissue.

The DNA for the CDR3 is TGCGCCAGCAGCCAATCAGGACAGGGGGACACTGAAGCTTTCTTT. Its translation is CASSQSGQGDTEAFF. This chain links TRBV4-1 with TRBJ1-1; 10 nucleotides align to TRBD1. Germline V lookup: CDR1 MGHRA, CDR2 YSYEKL. V shed 2 bases and J 3 bases; nucleotides not matched to a gene: 3. The CDR3 has 15 amino acids.